This TCR beta chain was sequenced in a study of CXCR3-negative and CXCR3-positive naive CD8 T cells. As for this clonotype: Antigen specificity is unknown.

General study points: Comparison of naive cells showed more hydrophobic TRB CDR3s in CXCR3-positive than in CXCR3-negative naive cells.

The CDR3 has 18 residues. Germline lookup yields CDR1 DFQATT and CDR2 SNEGSKA (reference sequence). 5' RACE that incorporated UMI labels was used to prepare the TRB cDNA libraries. Reprocessing the 5' RACE reads, TCRdb reports a single entry for every CDR3 protein and omits DNA. Listed are 60,000 to 65,000 distinct CDR3 sequences; around 4.8% falls within the top ten. Material: naive CXCR3+ CD8+ T cells from blood. Subset meaning: CD45RO-CCR7+CD27+CD95- naive CD8+ T cells expressing CXCR3 (TNR3+). The V gene is TRBV20-1, the J gene TRBJ2-7; the TRBD2 assignment by TCRdb is unverifiable without DNA. The origin of this receptor is a human donor in good health. Some clones in this sample may be carry-over from other donors' samples. The CDR3 region is CSAPDRGELSGRNYEQYF.